The entry below gives a single TCR beta chain sequence along with its context. Its antigen is not identified. The library tagged each cDNA molecule with unique molecular identifiers. Original data processing: Samples ranged from about 20,000 to 700,000 TCRs, with a median of roughly 95,000. TCRdb itself ran the RACE reads through MiXCR, one entry per CDR3 protein. The V and J calls follow TCRdb's processing rather than the paper's. The sample records approximately 90,000 distinct CDR3 sequences, over 8% being singletons. As to time point: healthy volunteer bleed at 2 weeks. Sequencing started from total RNA isolated from unfractionated whole blood. CDR3 length: 13 amino acids. The V gene lost 6 bases and the J gene lost 3 bases, with 11 bases spanning the gap. This entry comes from a study of human T cells and chemical hapten exposure. About the research overall: Among samples, TCR yields varied mainly because of small differences in pooled library volume. Whole-study findings and limits: TCRs above 1 in 1000 frequency did not change with DPC sensitization.

The sequence was obtained from a female donor in good health. Some clones in this sample may be carry-over from other donors' samples. The sequenced material came from whole blood. The rearrangement uses TRBV12-3 or TRBV12-4 and TRBJ1-2; unclear D gene. The CDR3 DNA sequence: TGTGCCAGCAGCCCCGCAGAGGACTATGGCTACACCTTC. Protein: CASSPAEDYGYTF.